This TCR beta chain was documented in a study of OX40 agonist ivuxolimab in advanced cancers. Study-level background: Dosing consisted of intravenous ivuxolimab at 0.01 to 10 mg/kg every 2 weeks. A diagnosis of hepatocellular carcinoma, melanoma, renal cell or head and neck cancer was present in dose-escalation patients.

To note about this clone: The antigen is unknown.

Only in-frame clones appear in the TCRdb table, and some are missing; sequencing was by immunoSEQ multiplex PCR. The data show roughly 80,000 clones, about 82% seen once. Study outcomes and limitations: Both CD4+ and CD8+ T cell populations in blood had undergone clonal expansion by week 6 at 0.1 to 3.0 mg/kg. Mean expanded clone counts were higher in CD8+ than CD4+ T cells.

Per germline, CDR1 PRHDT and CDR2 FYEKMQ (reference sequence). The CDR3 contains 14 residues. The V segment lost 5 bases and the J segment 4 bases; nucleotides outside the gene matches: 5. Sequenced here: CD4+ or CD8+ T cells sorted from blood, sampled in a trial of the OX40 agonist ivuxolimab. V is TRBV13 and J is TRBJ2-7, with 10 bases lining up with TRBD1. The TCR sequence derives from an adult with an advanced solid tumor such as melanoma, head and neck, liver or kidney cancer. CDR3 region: CASSARQGAYEQYF. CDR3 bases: TGTGCCAGCAGCGCCAGACAGGGGGCGTACGAGCAGTACTTC.